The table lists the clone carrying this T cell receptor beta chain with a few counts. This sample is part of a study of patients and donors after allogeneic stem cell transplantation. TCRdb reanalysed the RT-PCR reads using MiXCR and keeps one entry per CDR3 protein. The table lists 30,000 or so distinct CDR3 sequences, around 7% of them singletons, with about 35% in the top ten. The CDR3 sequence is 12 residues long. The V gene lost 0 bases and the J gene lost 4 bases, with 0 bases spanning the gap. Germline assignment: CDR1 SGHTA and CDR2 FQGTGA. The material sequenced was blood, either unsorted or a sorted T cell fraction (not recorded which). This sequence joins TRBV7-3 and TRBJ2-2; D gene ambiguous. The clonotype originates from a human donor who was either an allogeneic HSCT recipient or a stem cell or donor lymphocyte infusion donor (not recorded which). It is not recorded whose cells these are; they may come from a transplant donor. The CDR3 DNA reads TGTGCCAGCAGCTTAACCACCGGGGAGCTGTTTTTT. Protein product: CASSLTTGELFF. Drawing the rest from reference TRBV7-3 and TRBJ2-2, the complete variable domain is GAGVSQTPSNKVTEKGKYVELRCDPISGHTALYWYRQSLGQGPEFLIYFQGTGAADDSGLPNDRFFAVRPEGSVSTLKIQRTERGDSAVYLCASSLTTGELFFGEGSRLTVL.